These T cell receptor beta chains were read from a single sample in a study of blood T cell repertoires in COVID-19. Clones were sequenced by immunoSEQ multiplex PCR, and TCRdb holds only the in-frame ones, with some missing. Among 150,000 to 200,000 clones listed, approximately 82% were seen once. Sequenced material: PBMCs or T cells enriched from blood (not recorded which). The receptors derive from a woman in her forties or fifties in a cohort exposed to, infected with or recovered from COVID-19 (not recorded which). CDR3s include the opening cysteine and the closing phenylalanine or tryptophan. Each record gives: D gene, J gene, V gene, clone size, CDR3 DNA, CDR3 protein. D genes are given only for firm matches. Where a row states a size, it is once, few, many or the class of an expanded clone; other rows omit it.

>.|TRBJ1-6|TRBV6-6|.
TGTGCCAGCATGGGACTAATCTCCTATAATTCACCCCTCCACTTT
CASMGLISYNSPLHF
>TRBD1|TRBJ1-1|TRBV28|few
TGTGCCAGCAGTTTGGGACAGGGACGTTCATTTGGGACTGAAGCTTTCTTT
CASSLGQGRSFGTEAFF
>.|TRBJ1-6|TRBV27|.
TGTGCCAGCAGTTCCCGGACACCATTAAATTCACCCCTCCACTTT
CASSSRTPLNSPLHF
>.|TRBJ2-5|TRBV7-2|.
TGTGCCAGCAGCTTAGGCCCGGTATATGCGGGGGCTCGAGAGACCCAGTACTTC
CASSLGPVYAGARETQYF
>TRBD2|TRBJ2-2|TRBV10-2|few
TGCGCCAGCAGTGACGGGAGGGTTGGCACCGGGGAGCTGTTTTTT
CASSDGRVGTGELFF
>TRBD2|TRBJ2-7|TRBV7-2|.
TGTGCCAGCAGCTTAGCGGCGGGAGGGATAAGCGAGCAGTACTTC
CASSLAAGGISEQYF
>TRBD2|TRBJ2-7|TRBV5-4|.
TGTGCCAGCAGCTTGGTTGGACTAGGCTACGAGCAGTACTTC
CASSLVGLGYEQYF
>TRBD2|TRBJ2-7|TRBV4-1|.
TGCGCCAGCAGCCGCCAAGTGACTAGCGGGGGTTACGAGCAGTACTTC
CASSRQVTSGGYEQYF
>TRBD2|TRBJ2-7|TRBV7-2|.
TGTGCCAGCAGCTTAGAGGCGGGGGTCTTTTCCTACGAGCAGTACTTC
CASSLEAGVFSYEQYF
>TRBD2|TRBJ2-1|TRBV6-4|.
TGTGCCAGCAGCGCCGGGACTAGTTTTGGGAACAATGAGCAGTTCTTC
CASSAGTSFGNNEQFF
>TRBD1|TRBJ2-1|TRBV5-1|.
TGCGCCAGCAGCTTGGGGGCCAACAGGGGAAACAATGAGCAGTTCTTC
CASSLGANRGNNEQFF
>TRBD1|TRBJ1-1|TRBV7-9|.
TGTGCCAGCAGCTTCGGGACAGCTGAGGGCCAATTT
CASSFGTAEGQF
>.|TRBJ2-2|TRBV6-5|.
TGTGCCAGCAGTCAGGCCTACCGCGGGGAGCTGTTTTTT
CASSQAYRGELFF
>TRBD1|TRBJ1-5|TRBV19|.
TGTGCCGTGGCCGCCCCAGGGGGTCAGCCCCAGCATTTT
CAVAAPGGQPQHF
>TRBD1|TRBJ2-7|TRBV3-1/TRBV3-2|few
TGTGCCAGCAGCCAAGCTTCCTCTAGGGAGACAGGGTCCTACGAGCAGTACTTC
CASSQASSRETGSYEQYF
>.|TRBJ1-3|TRBV27|.
TGTGCCAGCAGAGAACAGGGTCTAGGAAACACCATATATTTT
CASREQGLGNTIYF
>.|TRBJ1-5|TRBV4-3|.
TGCGCCAGCAGCCAAGTTCGAGGTCCGGATCAGCCCCAGCATTTT
CASSQVRGPDQPQHF
>TRBD1|TRBJ1-1|TRBV27|.
TGTGCCAGCAGTCCCCGACAGGGGTCGGGGGCGAGAACTGAAGCTTTCTTT
CASSPRQGSGARTEAFF
>TRBD2|TRBJ2-7|TRBV4-1|once
TGCGCCAGCAGCCTAGCGGGAGGGCGCTCCTACGAGCAGTACTTC
CASSLAGGRSYEQYF
>TRBD1|TRBJ1-2|TRBV6-5|.
TGTGCCAGCAGGCCGACAGGGTCCTATGGCTACACCTTC
CASRPTGSYGYTF
>TRBD2|TRBJ2-7|TRBV7-2|.
TGTGCCAGCAGCCCCGGGGGGTGGGGGCAGTACTTC
CASSPGGWGQYF
>.|TRBJ2-1|TRBV11-1|.
TGTGCCAGCAGCTTAGGGGATAGGGGAAGCTACAATGAGCAGTTCTTC
CASSLGDRGSYNEQFF